Sequencing of this T cell receptor (beta chain) was carried out in a study of T-cell reconstitution after alpha-beta-depleted transplantation in children. Study-wide points: High day-60 TCRbeta diversity in some patients came from surviving recipient T cells and thymic progenitors.

Germline-derived CDR1 and CDR2 are MGHRA and YSYEKL. V lost 0 bases and J 3 bases, leaving 21 bases between the germline ends. The CDR3 is 18 residues long. Unique molecular identifiers tagged the TCRbeta library. TCRdb analysed the PCR reads with MiXCR anew, one entry per CDR3 protein. The table has about a million distinct CDR3 sequences, roughly 29% seen once. Comment on this clonotype: The antigen is not known.

The sample consisted of PBMCs, mostly from graft donor cells, taken 360 days after TCRalphabeta/CD19-depleted stem cell transplant. The V gene is TRBV4-1, the J gene TRBJ2-7; no clear D. This TCR was recovered from a boy under two years old who had a stem cell transplant for SCID, so the T cells may come from the graft donor. The CDR3 DNA is TGCGCCAGCAGCCAAGATGGTTGGAAGGGCAGGTTTCTCTACGAGCAGTACTTC. This encodes CASSQDGWKGRFLYEQYF.